This T cell receptor beta chain comes out of a study of OX40 agonist ivuxolimab in advanced cancers. Sequencing was performed with immunoSEQ multiplex PCR; in TCRdb, only in-frame clones are kept and a portion is missing. Of 60,000 to 70,000 clones in the sample, 90% were seen once. The CDR3 has 16 residues. The specimen comprised CD4+ or CD8+ T cells sorted from blood, sampled in a trial of the OX40 agonist ivuxolimab. The receptor was derived from an adult with an advanced solid tumor such as melanoma, head and neck, liver or kidney cancer. This chain links TRBV21-1 with TRBJ2-7; TRBD2, the D gene given by the table, was not confirmed from the DNA. TRBV21-1 is classified as a pseudogene. The CDR3 sequence: CASSKVETSISYEQYF. CDR3 nucleotides: TGTGCCAGCAGCAAAGTGGAGACTAGCATCTCCTACGAGCAGTACTTC.